This entry features one TCR beta chain sequence. The sample comes from a study of Tregs in tolerant kidney transplant recipients. Germline CDR1 and CDR2: MDHEN and SYDVKM. CDR3 length: 14 residues. The ends were cut back, 11 bases at V and 2 bases at J, with 15 bases in the middle. TCRdb's table, derived via immunoSEQ multiplex PCR, lists solely in-frame clones and lacks some. The data show 60,000 to 65,000 clones, with under 98% seen just once and 0.34% held by the top ten. The chain couples TRBV28 to TRBJ2-2, with D maybe TRBD2 (6 bases). Specimen: Tregs from blood, collected before the transplant. The receptor was isolated from a human donor who received a combined kidney and bone marrow transplant. The CDR3: CAGRRDLNTGELFF. The CDR3 DNA sequence: TGTGCCGGCCGCCGGGACTTAAACACCGGGGAGCTGTTTTTT.